Listed below are T cell receptor beta chains from one sample, sequenced in a study of blood T cell repertoires in COVID-19. Measured with immunoSEQ multiplex PCR; TCRdb has only the in-frame clones, and not every one. The sample comprises some 430,000 clones, about 90% of which are singletons, and approximately 0.65% rests with the top ten. Sequencing was done on a sample of PBMCs or T cells enriched from blood (not recorded which). The source is a man between 18 and 29 years old who had recovered from COVID-19. CDR3s include the opening cysteine and the closing phenylalanine or tryptophan. A D gene is named only where the DNA matches it firmly. Where a row states a size, it is once, few, many or the class of an expanded clone; other rows omit it.

clone size | J gene | V gene | D gene | CDR3 protein | CDR3 DNA
- | TRBJ2-1 | TRBV5-1 | - | CASKTVPTNEQFF | TGCGCCAGCAAGACAGTTCCTACCAATGAGCAGTTCTTC
- | TRBJ1-1 | TRBV11-1 | - | CASSSTGNTEAFF | TGTGCCAGCAGCTCCACAGGGAACACTGAAGCTTTCTTT
- | TRBJ1-6 | TRBV7-9 | TRBD1 | CASTPGQASNSPLHF | TGTGCCAGCACCCCAGGACAGGCTTCCAATTCACCCCTCCACTTT
- | TRBJ2-5 | TRBV5-5 | TRBD2 | CASSFGLAGGKGETQYF | TGTGCCAGCAGCTTCGGACTAGCGGGAGGGAAGGGGGAGACCCAGTACTTC
- | TRBJ2-7 | TRBV28 | - | CASTDSRVDEQYF | TGTGCCAGCACCGACAGTAGGGTCGACGAGCAGTACTTC
- | TRBJ1-6 | TRBV30 | - | CAWSVLPGASPLHF | TGTGCCTGGAGTGTACTACCAGGGGCATCACCCCTCCACTTT
few | TRBJ1-1 | TRBV7-8 | - | CASSLRDNKGGEAFF | TGTGCCAGCAGCCTAAGGGACAATAAAGGGGGTGAAGCTTTCTTT
- | TRBJ1-6 | TRBV7-8 | TRBD1 | CASSLTTHRGFNSPLHF | TGTGCCAGCAGCCTGACAACGCACAGGGGTTTTAATTCACCCCTCCACTTT
- | TRBJ1-1 | TRBV3-1/TRBV3-2 | TRBD1 | CASSQAGGHREAFF | TGTGCCAGCAGCCAGGCAGGGGGGCACCGTGAAGCTTTCTTT
- | TRBJ1-1 | TRBV6-5 | TRBD1 | CASSYGPGGLGTEAFF | TGTGCCAGCAGTTACGGGCCAGGGGGCTTGGGCACTGAAGCTTTCTTT
- | TRBJ2-1 | TRBV30 | - | CAWSVGAPDEQFF | TGTGCCTGGAGTGTTGGGGCCCCTGATGAGCAGTTCTTC
once | TRBJ2-7 | TRBV6-4 | - | CASSAGHPQAYEQYF | TGTGCCAGCAGTGCGGGACATCCGCAGGCCTACGAGCAGTACTTC
- | TRBJ1-2 | TRBV5-1 | TRBD1 | CASRPQQGAGYGYTF | TGCGCCAGCAGACCCCAACAGGGGGCGGGCTATGGCTACACCTTC
- | TRBJ1-2 | TRBV18 | TRBD1 | CASSPGQVYGYTF | TGTGCCAGCTCACCGGGACAGGTCTATGGCTACACCTTC
- | TRBJ1-3 | TRBV2 | TRBD1 | CASSASDRGLSGNTIYF | TGTGCCAGCAGCGCCTCAGACAGGGGGCTCTCTGGAAACACCATATATTTT
- | TRBJ2-7 | TRBV9 | TRBD1 | CASNRGDRISYEQYF | TGTGCCAGCAATCGTGGGGACAGGATCTCCTACGAGCAGTACTTC
- | TRBJ2-7 | TRBV10-1 | TRBD1 | CASSPDRGLVQYF | TGCGCCAGCAGTCCGGACAGGGGATTAGTGCAGTACTTC
once | TRBJ1-1 | TRBV19 | - | CASGHRNTEAFF | TGTGCCAGTGGTCACAGGAACACTGAAGCTTTCTTT